Included here is one T cell receptor beta chain sequence, with context. This clone showed up just a few times. It lacks a known antigen. The sample holds no much larger clone one base away, and base qualities are not on file. Healthy HIV-negative adults with no recently reported acute infections or vaccinations were included as donors. Every donor was a Caucasian adult living in Nashville, Tennessee, USA. CD4+ T cells were enriched by magnetic negative selection; naive cells were then positively selected on CD45RA, and the negative fraction formed the memory subset. Blood was collected by leukapheresis, and PBMCs were isolated by Ficoll-Histopaque density gradient centrifugation and then cryopreserved in liquid nitrogen vapor phase. Analytical flow cytometry was used to check the purity and quantity of every magnetically sorted T cell population. Genomic DNA was isolated from every sorted fraction and measured by UV absorbance on a Nanodrop 2000c.

This sample was taken from a study of shared clonotypes between healthy human individuals (TCRdb year 2020). For context, the study as a whole: The cohort comprised two women and a few men aged 18 to 49 years. For each donor, CD4 naive and CD4 memory were each run on three plates, CD8 naive on two plates, and CD8 memory on one plate. To estimate repertoire size and how much clonotype sharing occurs between individuals, the study deeply sequenced the blood TCR repertoires of a handful of healthy adults. Libraries were prepared and TCR repertoires were sequenced by different laboratories using diverse techniques, in order to increase sequencing depth and limit assay-specific biases. Per donor, leukapheresis produced somewhere between about 0.94 and 10 billion PBMCs. The full study reports these points: The small number of donors limited the genetic and exposure-history diversity represented. Based on pairwise subsampling, the degree of clonotype sharing among donors was expected to be affected by sequencing depth. Across a few donors, about 4.5% of naive CD4, approximately 3.6% of naive CD8, 2.3% of memory CD4, and around 0.4% of memory CD8 clonotypes were shared. Rarefaction of sorted-subset datasets indicated incomplete sequencing despite the large sequencing depth. Sampling was limited to blood, and TCR repertoires in tissue likely differ from TCR repertoires in blood. Naive subsets generally had larger estimated clonotype richness than memory subsets did. Compared with non-shared clonotypes, clonotypes shared by all four sorted-subset donors had higher generation probabilities.

Using the deep immunoSEQ assay, multiplex PCR amplified TCR CDR3 regions from genomic DNA. For each cell subset, the extracted genomic DNA was distributed evenly across all wells of several immunoSEQ 96-well plates, and each plate served as one replicate. For sorted subsets, roughly 200 ng of genomic DNA, equivalent to some 30,000 T cell genomes, went into each replicate PCR. Purified libraries were quantified with a Qubit 3.0 fluorometer, sized on a Bioanalyzer 2100, and re-quantified with the KAPA Library Quantification kit. Each immunoSEQ 96-well plate was sequenced on its own single-read 150-cycle Illumina NextSeq 550 flow cell. Regarding the original processing steps: Because the immunoSEQ output held only junctional sequences and lacked quality scores, the filtering could not match the filtering applied to full-length reads. To assign V/J genes and CDR3, sequences were annotated against IMGT germline references using PyIR, a Python wrapper for IgBLAST v1.9. Any read was removed if the V/J assignment was weak (E-value above 1e-6), the CDR3 was missing, or the read contained stop codons, out-of-frame junctions, or ambiguous translated residues. V3J clonotypes were defined by identical inferred V gene, J gene, and CDR3 amino acid sequence. The percentage overlap between two repertoires was calculated by dividing the number of shared unique clonotypes by the size of the smaller repertoire. Repertoire richness was assessed with RTK rarefaction, the Chao1 estimator, and Recon v2.1 estimates of unobserved clonotypes. For all TCRbeta clonotypes obtained by the gDNA method from several donors, generation probabilities were computed with OLGA. Imported from immuneACCESS, the table was reduced by TCRdb to in-frame sequences with V and J called. These copies leave out some clones; in studies compared against another copy, an unresolved V gene accounts for under half, and the cause of the remainder is not known. V and J calls and clone size are as listed in that table; D and trimming were resolved from the DNA. The sample has some 2,500,000 clones on record, around 90% of them singletons. The biggest ten clones account for 0.3% to 0.45% of the sample.

This TCR was recovered from a young man in good health. Some clones in this sample may be carry-over from other donors' samples. The material sequenced was naive CD4+ T cells from PBMCs. This specimen's cell subset or site label, interpreted: CD45RA+ positively selected.

The DNA is TGTGCCAGTAGTGTCCAGACAGGGGCTGAAGCTTTCTTT. The translation is CASSVQTGAEAFF. The sequence joins TRBV19 to TRBJ1-1, with TRBD1 identical over 8 junction bases. Trimming removed 5 bases from V and 6 bases from J; the gene matches leave 5 bases unexplained. Reading from cysteine to phenylalanine, the CDR3 counts 13 amino acids. Only CDR3 DNA is held: 39 bases, read in frame from base 1. The germline V gene encodes CDR1 LNHDA and CDR2 SQIVND (reference sequence).